These T cell receptor beta chains were read from a single sample in a study of cytomegalovirus exposure and HLA in healthy donors. Sequenced by immunoSEQ multiplex PCR; TCRdb stores in-frame clones only, minus some. The sample features about 67,000 clones, with more than 1.5% in its top ten. The sample comprised PBMCs. These TCRs come from a woman aged 25 to 39 in good health and CMV-seronegative. The CDR3 runs from the conserved cysteine through the conserved F or W. A D gene is named only where the DNA matches it firmly.

V gene	J gene	D gene	CDR3 protein	CDR3 DNA
TRBV30	TRBJ2-5	NA	CALSGKLENQYF	TGTGCCCTATCGGGAAAGCTAGAGAACCAGTACTTC
TRBV5-1	TRBJ2-3	NA	CASSLDPLRGTDTQYF	TGCGCCAGCAGCTTGGACCCACTAAGAGGTACAGATACGCAGTATTTT
TRBV28	TRBJ2-2	TRBD1	CASSTRTGARGTGELFF	TGTGCCAGCAGTACCAGGACAGGGGCCCGGGGGACCGGGGAGCTGTTTTTT
TRBV19	TRBJ2-7	NA	CASSIAGAYEQYF	TGTGCCAGTAGTATAGCGGGAGCTTACGAGCAGTACTTC
TRBV5-5	TRBJ2-1	NA	CASSLQVGEQFF	TGTGCCAGCAGCCTCCAGGTTGGTGAGCAGTTCTTC
TRBV5-1	TRBJ1-1	NA	CASQPDRNTEAFF	TGCGCCAGCCAACCGGACAGGAACACTGAAGCTTTCTTT
TRBV7-6	TRBJ1-5	NA	CASIEPQHF	TGTGCCAGCATCGAGCCCCAGCATTTT
TRBV5-6	TRBJ1-3	NA	CASSLVGPGNTIYF	TGTGCCAGCAGCTTGGTGGGGCCTGGAAACACCATATATTTT
TRBV30	TRBJ1-4	NA	CAWSVQRAGEKLFF	TGTGCCTGGAGTGTCCAGAGGGCTGGCGAAAAACTGTTTTTT
TRBV4-1	TRBJ1-4	NA	CASSLDRLPEKLFF	TGCGCCAGCAGCCTCGACAGGCTACCAGAAAAACTGTTTTTT
TRBV19	TRBJ2-2	TRBD2	CASSPRGSGRAWTGELFF	TGTGCCAGTAGTCCCCGAGGGAGCGGGAGGGCGTGGACCGGGGAGCTGTTTTTT
TRBV7-6	TRBJ2-7	TRBD1	CASSPDRGHYEQYF	TGTGCCAGCAGCCCTGACAGGGGGCACTACGAGCAGTACTTC
TRBV9	TRBJ2-2	TRBD2	CASSVVPSGRALKTGELFF	TGTGCCAGCAGCGTAGTCCCTAGCGGGAGGGCCCTCAAAACCGGGGAGCTGTTTTTT
TRBV9	TRBJ1-6	NA	CASSVAGSGRSPLHF	TGTGCCAGCAGCGTAGCTGGGTCAGGAAGATCACCCCTCCACTTT
TRBV19	TRBJ1-5	TRBD1	CASSNTGVYSNQPQHF	TGTGCCAGTAGTAACACAGGGGTTTATAGCAATCAGCCCCAGCATTTT
TRBV5-1	TRBJ1-1	NA	CASSLEKGPWDKAFF	TGCGCCAGCAGCTTGGAAAAGGGGCCTTGGGACAAAGCTTTCTTT
TRBV4-1	TRBJ2-7	TRBD1	CASSLAPGQGAYEQYF	TGCGCCAGCAGCCTAGCGCCGGGACAGGGGGCCTACGAGCAGTACTTC
TRBV29-1	TRBJ1-2	NA	CSVAGGMGNYGYTF	TGCAGCGTTGCTGGCGGGATGGGGAACTATGGCTACACCTTC
TRBV6-5	TRBJ2-7	NA	CASSYSRMRQTYEQYF	TGTGCCAGCAGTTACTCGAGAATGAGACAGACCTACGAGCAGTACTTC
TRBV4-1	TRBJ2-2	NA	CASSTTGLGSGELFF	TGCGCCAGCAGCACAACAGGGTTGGGGAGCGGGGAGCTGTTTTTT
TRBV13	TRBJ2-2	TRBD2	CASSSAGGNTGELFF	TGTGCCAGCAGCTCAGCGGGGGGAAACACCGGGGAGCTGTTTTTT
TRBV2	TRBJ2-2	NA	CASSELAGNTGELFF	TGTGCCAGCAGTGAACTGGCAGGGAACACCGGGGAGCTGTTTTTT
TRBV14	TRBJ2-3	NA	CASSQDRGITQYF	TGTGCCAGCAGCCAAGATCGAGGGATTACGCAGTATTTT
TRBV19	TRBJ2-7	NA	CASSLGQNYEQYF	TGTGCCAGTAGTCTCGGACAGAACTACGAGCAGTACTTC
TRBV7-2	TRBJ2-3	TRBD2	CASSLGLAGVTDTQYF	TGTGCCAGCAGCTTAGGCCTAGCGGGGGTCACAGATACGCAGTATTTT
TRBV10-2	TRBJ2-1	TRBD2	CAASSGTTVSYNEQFF	TGCGCCGCGTCCAGCGGGACTACCGTTTCCTACAATGAGCAGTTCTTC
TRBV28	TRBJ1-2	TRBD1	CASSYRQGPYGYTF	TGTGCCAGCAGTTATAGACAGGGCCCATATGGCTACACCTTC
TRBV28	TRBJ1-5	TRBD1	CALGDRERRNQPQHF	TGTGCCTTGGGGGACAGGGAACGGCGCAATCAGCCCCAGCATTTT